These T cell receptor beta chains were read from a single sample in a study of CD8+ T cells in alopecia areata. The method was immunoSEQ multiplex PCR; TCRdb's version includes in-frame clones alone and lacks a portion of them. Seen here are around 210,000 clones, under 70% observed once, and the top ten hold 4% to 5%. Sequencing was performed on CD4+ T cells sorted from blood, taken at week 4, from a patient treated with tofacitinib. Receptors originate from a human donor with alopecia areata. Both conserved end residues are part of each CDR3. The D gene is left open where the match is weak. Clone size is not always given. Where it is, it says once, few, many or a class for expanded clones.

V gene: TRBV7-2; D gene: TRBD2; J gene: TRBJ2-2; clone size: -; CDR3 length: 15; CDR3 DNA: TGTGCCACCGGGAGGGGGAATTGGCACACCGGGGAGCTGTTTTTT; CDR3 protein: CATGRGNWHTGELFF
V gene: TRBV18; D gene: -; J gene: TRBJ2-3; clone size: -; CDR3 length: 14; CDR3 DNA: TGTGCCAGCTCACCGATCGATAGCACAGATACGCAGTATTTT; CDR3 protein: CASSPIDSTDTQYF
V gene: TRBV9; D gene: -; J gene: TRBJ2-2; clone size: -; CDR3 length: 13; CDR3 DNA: TGTGCCAGCAGGGGCAGCAACACCGGGGAGCTGTTTTTT; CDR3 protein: CASRGSNTGELFF
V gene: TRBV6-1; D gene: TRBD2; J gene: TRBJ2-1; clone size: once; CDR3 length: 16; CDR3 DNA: TGTGCCAGCAGTGAGTCGCTAGCGGGGGGCAACAATGAGCAGTTCTTC; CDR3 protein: CASSESLAGGNNEQFF
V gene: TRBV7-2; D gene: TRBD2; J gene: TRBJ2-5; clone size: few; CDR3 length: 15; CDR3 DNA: TGTGCCAGCAGCTGGGGGACTAGCGGGGGAGAGACCCAGTACTTC; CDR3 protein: CASSWGTSGGETQYF
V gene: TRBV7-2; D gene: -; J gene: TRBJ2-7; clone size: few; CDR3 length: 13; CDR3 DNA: TGTGCCAGCAGCTTAGTAGCGGTCAACGAGCAGTACTTC; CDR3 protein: CASSLVAVNEQYF
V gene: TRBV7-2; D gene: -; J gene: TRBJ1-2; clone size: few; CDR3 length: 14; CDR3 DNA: TGTGCCAGCAGCTCGCAACCGGGACAAAGTGGCTACACCTTC; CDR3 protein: CASSSQPGQSGYTF
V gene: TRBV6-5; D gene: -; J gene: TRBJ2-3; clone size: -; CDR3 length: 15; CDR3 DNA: TGTGCCAGCAGTTACGGGGCGGTTAGCACAGATACGCAGTATTTT; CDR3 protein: CASSYGAVSTDTQYF
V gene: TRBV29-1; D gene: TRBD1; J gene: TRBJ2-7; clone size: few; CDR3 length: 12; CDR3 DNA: TGCAGCGTTGAGGACAGGGGCCACGAGCAGTACTTC; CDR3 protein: CSVEDRGHEQYF
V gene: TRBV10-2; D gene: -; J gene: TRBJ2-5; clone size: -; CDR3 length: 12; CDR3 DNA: TGCGCCAGCATTCGGGCGGGGGAGACCCAGTACTTC; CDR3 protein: CASIRAGETQYF
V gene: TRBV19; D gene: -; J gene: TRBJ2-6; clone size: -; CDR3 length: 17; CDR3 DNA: TGTGCCAGTAGTATACCATCGATGGTCTCTGGGGCCAACGTCCTGACTTTC; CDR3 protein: CASSIPSMVSGANVLTF
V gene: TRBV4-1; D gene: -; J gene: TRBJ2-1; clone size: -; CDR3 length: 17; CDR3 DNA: TGCGCCAGCAGCCCGCCGAGGGGGGGTCACTCCTCCAATGAGCAGTTCTTC; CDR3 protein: CASSPPRGGHSSNEQFF
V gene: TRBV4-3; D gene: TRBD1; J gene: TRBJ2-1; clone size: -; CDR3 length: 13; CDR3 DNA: TGCGCCAGCAGCCTGACAGGGGGCAATGAGCAGTTCTTC; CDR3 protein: CASSLTGGNEQFF
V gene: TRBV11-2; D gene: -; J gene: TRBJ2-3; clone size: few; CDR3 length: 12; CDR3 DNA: TGTGCCAGCGGGAAGGGGAGTAATCCGGATTATTTT; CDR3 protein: CASGKGSNPDYF
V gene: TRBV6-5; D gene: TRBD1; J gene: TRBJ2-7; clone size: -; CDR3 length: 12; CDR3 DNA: TGTGCCAGCAGTCGACAGGGCGGGTGGAAGTACTTC; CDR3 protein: CASSRQGGWKYF
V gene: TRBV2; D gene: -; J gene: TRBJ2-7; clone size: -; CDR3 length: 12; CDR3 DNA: TGTGCCAGCAAGACAGGTCCCTACGAGCAGTACTTC; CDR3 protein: CASKTGPYEQYF
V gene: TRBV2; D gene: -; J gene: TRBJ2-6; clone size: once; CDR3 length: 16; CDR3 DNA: TGTGCCAGCACCAGGACAGCCACCTCTGGGGCCAACGTCCTGACTTTC; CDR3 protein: CASTRTATSGANVLTF
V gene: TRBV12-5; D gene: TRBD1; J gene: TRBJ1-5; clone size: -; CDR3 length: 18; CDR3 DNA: TGTGCTAGTGGCCCGGACAGGGTGTCTGGTCAGGGCAATCAGCCCCAGCATTTT; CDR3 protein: CASGPDRVSGQGNQPQHF
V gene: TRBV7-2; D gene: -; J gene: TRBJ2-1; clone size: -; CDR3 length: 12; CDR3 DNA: TGTGCCAGCAGCCCAGGGGCAGATAAGCAGTTCTTC; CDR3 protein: CASSPGADKQFF
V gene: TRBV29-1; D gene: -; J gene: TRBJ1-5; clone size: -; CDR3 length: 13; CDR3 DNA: TGCAGCGTTGAGGGGGGGATAGGTCAGCCCCAGCATTTT; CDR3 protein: CSVEGGIGQPQHF
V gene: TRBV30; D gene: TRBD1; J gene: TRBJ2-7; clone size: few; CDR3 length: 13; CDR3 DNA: TGTGCCTGGAGTCCCGGACAGGGGAACGAGCAGTACTTC; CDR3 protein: CAWSPGQGNEQYF
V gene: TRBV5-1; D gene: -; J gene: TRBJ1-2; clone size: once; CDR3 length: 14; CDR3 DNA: TGCGCCAGCAGCTTGTCTTTGGGGAACTATGGCTACACCTTC; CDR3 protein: CASSLSLGNYGYTF
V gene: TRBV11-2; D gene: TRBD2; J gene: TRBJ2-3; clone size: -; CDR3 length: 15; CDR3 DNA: TGTGCCAGCAGACCTAGCGGGGGCTACACAGATACGCAGTATTTT; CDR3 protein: CASRPSGGYTDTQYF
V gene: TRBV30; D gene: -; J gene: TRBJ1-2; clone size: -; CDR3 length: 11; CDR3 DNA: TGTGCCTGGAGCCCCTCTTTCGGATACACCTTC; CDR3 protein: CAWSPSFGYTF
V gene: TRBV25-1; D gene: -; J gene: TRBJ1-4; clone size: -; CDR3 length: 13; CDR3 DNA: TGTGCCAGCACCGACAGAGAAAATGAAAAACTGTTTTTT; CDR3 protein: CASTDRENEKLFF
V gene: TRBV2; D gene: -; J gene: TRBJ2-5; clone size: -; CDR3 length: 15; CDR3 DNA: TGTGCCAGCAGTGCTTCCGACACAGCCCAAGAGACCCAGTACTTC; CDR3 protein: CASSASDTAQETQYF
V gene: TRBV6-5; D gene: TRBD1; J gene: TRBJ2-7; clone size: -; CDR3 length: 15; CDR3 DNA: TGTGCCAGCCAGTTAAGGATCGGGACAGCTTACGAGCAGTACTTC; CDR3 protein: CASQLRIGTAYEQYF